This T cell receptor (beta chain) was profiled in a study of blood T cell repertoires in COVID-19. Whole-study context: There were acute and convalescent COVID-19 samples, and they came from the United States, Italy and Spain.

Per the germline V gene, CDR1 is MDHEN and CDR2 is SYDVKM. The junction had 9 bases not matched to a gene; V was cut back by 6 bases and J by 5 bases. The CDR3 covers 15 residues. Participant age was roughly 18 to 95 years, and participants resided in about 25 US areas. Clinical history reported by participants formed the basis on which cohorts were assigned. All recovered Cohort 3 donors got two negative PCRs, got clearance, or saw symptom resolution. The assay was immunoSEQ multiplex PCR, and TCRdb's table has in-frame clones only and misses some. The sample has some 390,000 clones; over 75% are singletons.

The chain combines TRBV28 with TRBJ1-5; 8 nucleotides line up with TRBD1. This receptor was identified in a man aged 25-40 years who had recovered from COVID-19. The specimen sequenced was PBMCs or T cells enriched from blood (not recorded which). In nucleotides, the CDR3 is TGTGCCAGCAGACCAGGGGGCTCGGCATATCAGCCCCAGCATTTT. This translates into CASRPGGSAYQPQHF.